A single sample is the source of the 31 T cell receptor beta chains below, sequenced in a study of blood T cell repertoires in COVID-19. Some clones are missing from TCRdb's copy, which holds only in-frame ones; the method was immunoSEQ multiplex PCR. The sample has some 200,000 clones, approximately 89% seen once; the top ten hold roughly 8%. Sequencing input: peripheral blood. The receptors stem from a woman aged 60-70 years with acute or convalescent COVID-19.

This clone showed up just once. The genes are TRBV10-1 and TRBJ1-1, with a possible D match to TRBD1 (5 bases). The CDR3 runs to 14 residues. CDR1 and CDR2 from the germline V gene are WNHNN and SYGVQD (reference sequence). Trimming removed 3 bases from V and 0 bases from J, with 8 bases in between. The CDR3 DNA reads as TGCGCCAGCAGTGAAGGGGCCCTGAACACTGAAGCTTTCTTT. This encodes CASSEGALNTEAFF.

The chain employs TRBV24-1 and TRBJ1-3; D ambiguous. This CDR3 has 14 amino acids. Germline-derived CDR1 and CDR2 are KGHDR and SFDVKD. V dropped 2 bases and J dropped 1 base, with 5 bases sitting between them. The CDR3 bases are TGTGCCACCAGTGATTACGCGTCTGGAAACACCATATATTTT. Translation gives CATSDYASGNTIYF.

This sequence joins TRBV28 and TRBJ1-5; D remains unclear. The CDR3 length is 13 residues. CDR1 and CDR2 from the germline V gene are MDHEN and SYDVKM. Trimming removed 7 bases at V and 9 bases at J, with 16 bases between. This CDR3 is CASNYGVGGPQHF. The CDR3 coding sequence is TGTGCCAGCAATTACGGGGTAGGCGGGCCCCAGCATTTT.

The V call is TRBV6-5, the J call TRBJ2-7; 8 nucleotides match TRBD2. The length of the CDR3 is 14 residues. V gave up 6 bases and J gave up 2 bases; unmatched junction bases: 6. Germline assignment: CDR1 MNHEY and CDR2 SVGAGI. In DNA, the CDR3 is TGTGCCAGCAGGATAGCGGGACCAACCTACGAGCAGTACTTC. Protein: CASRIAGPTYEQYF.

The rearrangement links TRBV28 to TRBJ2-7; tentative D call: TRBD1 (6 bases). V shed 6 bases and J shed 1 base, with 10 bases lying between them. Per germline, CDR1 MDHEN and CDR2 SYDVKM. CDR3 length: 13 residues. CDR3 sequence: CASRGAPSYEQYF. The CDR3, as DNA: TGTGCCAGCAGGGGGGCACCTTCCTACGAGCAGTACTTC.

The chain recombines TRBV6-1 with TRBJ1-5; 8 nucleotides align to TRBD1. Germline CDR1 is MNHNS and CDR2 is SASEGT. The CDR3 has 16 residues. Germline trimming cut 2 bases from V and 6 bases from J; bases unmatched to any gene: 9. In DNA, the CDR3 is TGTGCCAGCAGTGAATCGGGGGGCCAGGGGGCTCAGCCCCAGCATTTT. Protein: CASSESGGQGAQPQHF.

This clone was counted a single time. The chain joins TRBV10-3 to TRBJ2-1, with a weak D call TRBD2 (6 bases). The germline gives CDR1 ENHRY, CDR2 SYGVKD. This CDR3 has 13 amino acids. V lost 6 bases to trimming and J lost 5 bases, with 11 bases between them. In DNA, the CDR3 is TGTGCCATCAGGGCTAGCGAAGACAATGAGCAGTTCTTC. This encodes CAIRASEDNEQFF.

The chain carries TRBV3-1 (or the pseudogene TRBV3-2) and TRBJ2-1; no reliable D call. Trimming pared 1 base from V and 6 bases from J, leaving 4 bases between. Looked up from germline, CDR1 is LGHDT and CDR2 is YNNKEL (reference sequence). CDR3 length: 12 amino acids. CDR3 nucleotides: TGTGCCAGCAGCCAAGTCTTCAATGAGCAGTTCTTC. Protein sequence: CASSQVFNEQFF.

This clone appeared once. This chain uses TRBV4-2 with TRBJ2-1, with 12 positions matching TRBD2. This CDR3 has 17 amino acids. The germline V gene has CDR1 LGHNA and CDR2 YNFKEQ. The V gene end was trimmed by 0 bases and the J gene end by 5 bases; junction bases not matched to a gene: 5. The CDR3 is CASSQELGLAGHNEQFF. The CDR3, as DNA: TGTGCCAGCAGCCAAGAGCTAGGACTAGCGGGACACAATGAGCAGTTCTTC.

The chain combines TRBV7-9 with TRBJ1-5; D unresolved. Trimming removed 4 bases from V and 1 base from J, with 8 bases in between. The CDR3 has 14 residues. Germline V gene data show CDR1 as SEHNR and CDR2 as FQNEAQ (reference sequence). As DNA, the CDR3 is TGTGCCAGCAGCTCCGACTCCAGCAATCAGCCCCAGCATTTT. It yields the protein CASSSDSSNQPQHF.

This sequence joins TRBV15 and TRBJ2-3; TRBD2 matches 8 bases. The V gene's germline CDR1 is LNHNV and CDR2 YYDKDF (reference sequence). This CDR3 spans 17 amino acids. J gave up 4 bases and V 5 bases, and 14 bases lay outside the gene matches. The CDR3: CATSYRPSGRRSDTQYF. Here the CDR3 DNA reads TGTGCCACCAGCTACCGACCCAGCGGGAGAAGGTCAGATACGCAGTATTTT.

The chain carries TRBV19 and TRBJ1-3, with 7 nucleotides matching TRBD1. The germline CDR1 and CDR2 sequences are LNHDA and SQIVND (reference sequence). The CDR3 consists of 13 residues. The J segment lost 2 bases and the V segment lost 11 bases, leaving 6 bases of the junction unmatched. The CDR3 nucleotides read TGTGCCGCCCGGACAGGCACTGGAAACACCATATATTTT. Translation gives CAARTGTGNTIYF. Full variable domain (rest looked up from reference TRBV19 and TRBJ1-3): DGGITQSPKYLFRKEGQNVTLSCEQNLNHDAMYWYRQDPGQGLRLIYYSQIVNDFQKGDIAEGYSVSREKKESFPLTVTSAQKNPTAFYLCAARTGTGNTIYFGEGSWLTVV.

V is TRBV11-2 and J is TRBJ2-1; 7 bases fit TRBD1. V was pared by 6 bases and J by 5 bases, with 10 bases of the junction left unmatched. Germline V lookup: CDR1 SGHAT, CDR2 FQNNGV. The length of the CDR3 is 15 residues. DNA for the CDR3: TGTGCCAGCAGTTACGACAGGGTTGGCGACAATGAGCAGTTCTTC. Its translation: CASSYDRVGDNEQFF.

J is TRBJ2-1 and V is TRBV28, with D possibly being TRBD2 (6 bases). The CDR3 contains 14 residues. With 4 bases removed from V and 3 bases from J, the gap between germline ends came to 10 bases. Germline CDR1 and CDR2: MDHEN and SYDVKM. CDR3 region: CASSSETSYNEQFF. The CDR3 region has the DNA TGTGCCAGCAGTTCCGAGACTAGCTACAATGAGCAGTTCTTC.

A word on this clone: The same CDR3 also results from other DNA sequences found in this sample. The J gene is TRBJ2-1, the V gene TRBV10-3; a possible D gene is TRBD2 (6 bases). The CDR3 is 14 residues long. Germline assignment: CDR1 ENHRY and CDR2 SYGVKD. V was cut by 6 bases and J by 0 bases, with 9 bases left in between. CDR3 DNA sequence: TGTGCCATCAGGGGAGGCAGCTCCTACAATGAGCAGTTCTTC. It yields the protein CAIRGGSSYNEQFF.

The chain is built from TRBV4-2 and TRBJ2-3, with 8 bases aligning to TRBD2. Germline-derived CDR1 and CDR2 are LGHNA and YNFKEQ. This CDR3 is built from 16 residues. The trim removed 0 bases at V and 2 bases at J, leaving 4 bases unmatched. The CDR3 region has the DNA TGTGCCAGCAGCCAAGAAACTAGCGGTCTCACAGATACGCAGTATTTT. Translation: CASSQETSGLTDTQYF.

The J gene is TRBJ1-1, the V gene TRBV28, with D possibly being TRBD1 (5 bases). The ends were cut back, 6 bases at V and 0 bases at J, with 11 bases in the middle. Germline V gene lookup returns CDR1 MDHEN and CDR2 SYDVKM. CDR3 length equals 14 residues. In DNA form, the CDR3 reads TGTGCCAGCAGCCGACAGCTCATGAACACTGAAGCTTTCTTT. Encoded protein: CASSRQLMNTEAFF.

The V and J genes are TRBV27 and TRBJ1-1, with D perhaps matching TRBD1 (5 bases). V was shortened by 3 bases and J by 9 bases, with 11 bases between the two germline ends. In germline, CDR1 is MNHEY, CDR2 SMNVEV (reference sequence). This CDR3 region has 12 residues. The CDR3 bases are TGTGCCAGCAGTTTCCAGGGTCGTAAAGCTTTCTTT. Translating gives CASSFQGRKAFF.

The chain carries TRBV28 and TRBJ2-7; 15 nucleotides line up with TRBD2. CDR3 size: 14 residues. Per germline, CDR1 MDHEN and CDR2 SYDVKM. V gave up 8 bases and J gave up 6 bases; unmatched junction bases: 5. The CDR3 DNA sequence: TGTGCCAGCGCCCAGGGACTAGCGGGAGGCGAGCAGTACTTC. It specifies CASAQGLAGGEQYF.

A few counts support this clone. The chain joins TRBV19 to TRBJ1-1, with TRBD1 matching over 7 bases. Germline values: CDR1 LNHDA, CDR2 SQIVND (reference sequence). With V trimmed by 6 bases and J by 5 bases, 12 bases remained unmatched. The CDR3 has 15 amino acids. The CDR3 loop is CASSPTGVGGTEAFF. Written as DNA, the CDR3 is TGTGCCAGTAGCCCTACAGGGGTAGGTGGGACTGAAGCTTTCTTT.

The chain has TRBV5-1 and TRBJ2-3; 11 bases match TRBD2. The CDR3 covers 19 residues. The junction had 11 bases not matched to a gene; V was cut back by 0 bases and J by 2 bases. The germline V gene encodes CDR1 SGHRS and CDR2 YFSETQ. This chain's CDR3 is CASSLGQAGTSGYTDTQYF. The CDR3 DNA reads TGCGCCAGCAGCTTGGGGCAGGCCGGGACTAGCGGATACACAGATACGCAGTATTTT.

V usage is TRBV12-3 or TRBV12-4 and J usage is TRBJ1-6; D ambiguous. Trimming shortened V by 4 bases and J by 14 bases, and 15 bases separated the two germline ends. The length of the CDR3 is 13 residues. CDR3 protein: CASSSKELFSLHF. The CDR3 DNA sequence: TGTGCCAGCAGTTCAAAGGAACTATTCTCCCTCCACTTT.

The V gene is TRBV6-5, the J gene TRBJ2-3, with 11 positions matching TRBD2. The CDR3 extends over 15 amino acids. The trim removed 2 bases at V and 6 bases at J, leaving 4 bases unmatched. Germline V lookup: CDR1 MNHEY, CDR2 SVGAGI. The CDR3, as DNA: TGTGCCAGCAGTTACACTAGCGGGGGTGCGGATACGCAGTATTTT. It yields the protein CASSYTSGGADTQYF.

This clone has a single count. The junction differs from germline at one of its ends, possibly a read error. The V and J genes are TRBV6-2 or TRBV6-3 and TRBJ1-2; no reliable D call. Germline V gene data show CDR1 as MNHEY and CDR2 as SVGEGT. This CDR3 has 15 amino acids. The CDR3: CASSYSFGSNYGYTF. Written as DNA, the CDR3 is TGTGCCAGCAGTTACTCGTTCGGCTCGAACTACGGCTACACCTTC.

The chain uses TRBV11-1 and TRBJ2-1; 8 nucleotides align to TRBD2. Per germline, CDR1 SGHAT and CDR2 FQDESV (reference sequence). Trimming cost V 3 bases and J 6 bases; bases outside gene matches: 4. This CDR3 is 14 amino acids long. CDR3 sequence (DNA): TGTGCCAGCAGCTTTAAGCGGGAGTCCAATGAGCAGTTCTTC. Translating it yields CASSFKRESNEQFF. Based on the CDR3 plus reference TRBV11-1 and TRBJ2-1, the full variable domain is EAEVAQSPRYKITEKSQAVAFWCDPISGHATLYWYRQILGQGPELLVQFQDESVVDDSQLPKDRFSAERLKGVDSTLKIQPAELGDSAMYLCASSFKRESNEQFFGPGTRLTVL.

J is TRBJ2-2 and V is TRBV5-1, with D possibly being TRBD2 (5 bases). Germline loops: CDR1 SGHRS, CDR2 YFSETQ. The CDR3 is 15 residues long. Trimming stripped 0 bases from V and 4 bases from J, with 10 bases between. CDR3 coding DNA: TGCGCCAGCAGCTTGGAACTAGTCGGCACCGGGGAGCTGTTTTTT. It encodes CASSLELVGTGELFF.

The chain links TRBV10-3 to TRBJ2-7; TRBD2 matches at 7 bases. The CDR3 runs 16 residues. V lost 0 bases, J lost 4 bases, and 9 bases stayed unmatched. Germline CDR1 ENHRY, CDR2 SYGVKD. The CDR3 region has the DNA TGTGCCATCAGTGAGTCTGGGGCGGGAGTTCAATACGAGCAGTACTTC. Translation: CAISESGAGVQYEQYF.

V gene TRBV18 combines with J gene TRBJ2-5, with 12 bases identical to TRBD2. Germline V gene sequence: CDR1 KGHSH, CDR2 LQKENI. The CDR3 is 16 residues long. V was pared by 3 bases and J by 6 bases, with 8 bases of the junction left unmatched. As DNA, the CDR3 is TGTGCCAGCTCACCTCAGACTAGCGGGAGTTTAAAGACCCAGTACTTC. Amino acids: CASSPQTSGSLKTQYF.

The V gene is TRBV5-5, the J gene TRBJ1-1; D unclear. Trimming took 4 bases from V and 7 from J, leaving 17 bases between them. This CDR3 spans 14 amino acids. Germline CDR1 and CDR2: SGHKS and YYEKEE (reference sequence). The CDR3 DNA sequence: TGTGCCAGCAGCGCCAATTCCGAGATCGGTGAAGCTTTCTTT. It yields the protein CASSANSEIGEAFF.

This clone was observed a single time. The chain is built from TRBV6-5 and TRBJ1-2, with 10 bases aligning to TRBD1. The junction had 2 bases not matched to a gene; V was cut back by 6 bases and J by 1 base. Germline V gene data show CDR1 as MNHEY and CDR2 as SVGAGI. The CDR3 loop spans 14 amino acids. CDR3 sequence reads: CASRDRGVNYGYTF. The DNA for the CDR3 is TGTGCCAGCAGGGACAGGGGGGTTAACTATGGCTACACCTTC.

Here the CDR3 reads CASSQVGTSGHNEQFF. The CDR3 DNA reads as TGTGCCAGCAGCCAAGTGGGGACTAGCGGTCACAATGAGCAGTTCTTC. The genes are TRBV4-2 and TRBJ2-1; 11 bases align to TRBD2. Germline assignment: CDR1 LGHNA and CDR2 YNFKEQ. The CDR3 runs to 16 residues. With 1 base clipped from V and 5 bases from J, the junction kept 4 bases outside the gene matches.